The T cell receptor (beta chain) under discussion was sequenced for a study of blood T cell repertoires in COVID-19. Study as a whole: The samples span acute and convalescent COVID-19 from the United States, Italy and Spain. T cells, B-cell-depleted T cells, or PBMCs supplied cDNA or gDNA.

Using immunoSEQ multiplex PCR, the repertoire was profiled, and TCRdb retains in-frame clones only, with some absent. The table has about 340,000 clones, 86% seen once. CDR3 size: 16 residues. Per germline, CDR1 KGHDR and CDR2 SFDVKD. The V gene lost 0 bases and the J gene lost 2 bases, with 13 bases spanning the gap. This sequence was found in a woman in her sixties with COVID-19, enrolled during active disease. The specimen sequenced was peripheral blood. V and J are TRBV24-1 and TRBJ2-7, with a possible D match to TRBD1 (6 bases). The CDR3 nucleotides read TGTGCCACCAGTGATTTGCCCTTGGGACAAGCCTACGAGCAGTACTTC. This sequence encodes CATSDLPLGQAYEQYF.